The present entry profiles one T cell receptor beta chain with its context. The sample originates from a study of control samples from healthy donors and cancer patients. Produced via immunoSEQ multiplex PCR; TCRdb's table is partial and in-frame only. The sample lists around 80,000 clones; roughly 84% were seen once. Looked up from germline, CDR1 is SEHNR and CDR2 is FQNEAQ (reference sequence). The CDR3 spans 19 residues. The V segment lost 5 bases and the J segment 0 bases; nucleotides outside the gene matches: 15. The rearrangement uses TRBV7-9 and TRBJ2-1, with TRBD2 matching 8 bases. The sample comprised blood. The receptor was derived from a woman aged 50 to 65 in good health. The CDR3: CASSKAWRGVVSSYNEQFF. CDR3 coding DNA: TGTGCCAGCAGCAAAGCGTGGCGGGGGGTCGTTTCCTCCTACAATGAGCAGTTCTTC.